Following are 2 T cell receptor beta chains from one sample sequenced in a study of tumor-infiltrating lymphocytes in primary liver carcinoma. Investigators took RNA and DNA out together from about 19-30 mg of unsorted bulk tissue. Constant-region priming of approximately 500 ng total RNA yielded TCR beta cDNA. A slightly modified ARM-PCR protocol with three nested multiplex PCR rounds produced these TCR beta libraries. The first two PCR rounds used TRBV1-TRBV30 primers with a Cbeta primer, approximately 10 cycles each. TCRdb re-derived calls from the multiplex PCR reads in MiXCR, one entry per CDR3 protein. The profile shows some 110,000 distinct CDR3 sequences, 64% of them singletons. Specimen: liver tumor tissue from sampling region 3. Subset described: tumor region T3, left-lateral pole. Receptors originate from a woman aged 60-75 years with primary liver carcinoma and hepatitis B virus infection.

Of note for this clonotype: One base away lies a much larger clone, so this may be a sequencing read error. This chain joins TRBV5-1 and TRBJ2-1, with D possibly being TRBD2 (6 bases). CDR3 length equals 15 residues. V gave up 3 bases and J gave up 8 bases, with 18 bases separating them. Germline V gene sequence: CDR1 SGHRS, CDR2 YFSETQ. CDR3 loop: CASSSDGVTGDEQFF. Here the CDR3 DNA reads TGCGCCAGCAGCTCGGATGGGGTAACGGGGGATGAGCAGTTCTTC.

As regards this clonotype: A junction end diverges from the germline sequence, so it may reflect a read error. The chain carries TRBV5-4 and TRBJ2-5; 7 bases match TRBD1. The germline CDR1 and CDR2 sequences are SGHNT and YYREEE (reference sequence). CDR3 length equals 16 residues. The CDR3, as DNA: TGTGCCAGCAGCCCGGGACAGACACCTTCAAGAGAGGCCCAGTACTTC. Its translation: CASSPGQTPSREAQYF.